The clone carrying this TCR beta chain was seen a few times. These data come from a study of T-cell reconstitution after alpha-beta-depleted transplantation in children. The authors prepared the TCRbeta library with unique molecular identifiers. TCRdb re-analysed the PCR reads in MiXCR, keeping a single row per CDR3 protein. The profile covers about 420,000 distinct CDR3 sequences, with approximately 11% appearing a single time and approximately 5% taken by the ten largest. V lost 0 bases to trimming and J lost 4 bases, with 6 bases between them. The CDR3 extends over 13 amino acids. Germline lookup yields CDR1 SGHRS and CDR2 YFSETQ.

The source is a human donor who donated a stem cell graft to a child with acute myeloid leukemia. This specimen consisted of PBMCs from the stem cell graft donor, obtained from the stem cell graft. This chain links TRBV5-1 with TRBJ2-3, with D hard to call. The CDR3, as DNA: TGCGCCAGCAGCTTGGTAGGCCCAGATACGCAGTATTTT. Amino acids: CASSLVGPDTQYF.